These 11 T cell receptor beta chains share one sample of origin, sequenced in a study of OX40 agonist ivuxolimab in advanced cancers. The method was immunoSEQ multiplex PCR; TCRdb's version includes in-frame clones alone and lacks a portion of them. The sample lists about 36,000 clones; about 70% were seen once. The specimen was CD4+ or CD8+ T cells sorted from blood, collected in a trial of the OX40 agonist ivuxolimab. The source of these receptors is an adult with an advanced solid tumor such as melanoma, head and neck, liver or kidney cancer.

This chain uses TRBV28 with TRBJ2-3; D not certain. Trimming took off 5 bases at V and 5 bases at J, with 20 bases between the two ends. Germline V gene sequence: CDR1 MDHEN, CDR2 SYDVKM. The CDR3 loop spans 16 amino acids. The CDR3 bases are TGTGCCAGCAGTCCTAGACGGCACTCCCTCGAAGATACGCAGTATTTT. Translation: CASSPRRHSLEDTQYF.

Only one count was recorded for this clone. The chain has TRBV6-6 and TRBJ1-6, with TRBD1 matching over 8 bases. V lost 4 bases, J lost 8 bases, and 7 bases stayed unmatched. The CDR3 sequence is 15 residues long. CDR1 is MNHNY, CDR2 SVGAGI, per germline (reference sequence). DNA for the CDR3: TGTGCCAGCAGTTCTATCGGACAGGGACATTCACCCCTCCACTTT. Amino acid sequence: CASSSIGQGHSPLHF.

This clone is a singleton in its sample. The chain employs TRBV6-1 and TRBJ1-1; D gene ambiguous. There are 13 residues in the CDR3. Trimming left V 6 bases short and J 3 bases short, with 11 bases between. In germline, CDR1 is MNHNS, CDR2 SASEGT. Here the CDR3 DNA reads TGTGCCAGCAGGGCGGCTGGGGACACTGAAGCTTTCTTT. It yields the protein CASRAAGDTEAFF.

This clone has only one observation. The chain has TRBV19 and TRBJ1-2; TRBD1 agrees at 9 bases. J lost 3 bases, V lost 1 base, and 0 bases had no gene match. This CDR3 comprises 14 residues. CDR1 and CDR2 (germline): LNHDA, SQIVND (reference sequence). The CDR3: CASSIGTGDYGYTF. DNA of the CDR3: TGTGCCAGTAGTATAGGGACAGGGGACTATGGCTACACCTTC. The complete variable domain, with remaining parts taken from reference TRBV19 and TRBJ1-2, reads DGGITQSPKYLFRKEGQNVTLSCEQNLNHDAMYWYRQDPGQGLRLIYYSQIVNDFQKGDIAEGYSVSREKKESFPLTVTSAQKNPTAFYLCASSIGTGDYGYTFGSGTRLTVV.

V is TRBV25-1 and J is TRBJ2-6; weak D call: TRBD2 (5 bases). The germline V gene has CDR1 MGHDK and CDR2 SYGVNS. This CDR3 spans 16 amino acids. The V gene lost 1 base and the J gene lost 1 base, with 8 bases spanning the gap. CDR3 DNA sequence: TGTGCCAGCAGTGAATCTCGGGGTTCTGGGGCCAACGTCCTGACTTTC. Translating gives CASSESRGSGANVLTF.

The CDR3 region is CASSPQGLSSSEQYF. The DNA of the CDR3 is TGTGCCAGCTCTCCTCAGGGTTTGTCTTCTTCCGAGCAGTACTTC. The chain has TRBV7-6 and TRBJ2-7; possibly TRBD1 for D (5 bases). This CDR3 region has 15 residues. The V end was cut by 8 bases, the J end by 6 bases, with 23 bases between. Per the germline V gene, CDR1 is SGHVS and CDR2 is FNYEAQ.

The CDR3 DNA follows: TGTGCCAGCAGTTCAGAGGGAGGGGCCAATCAGCCCCAGCATTTT. Translating it yields CASSSEGGANQPQHF. This chain connects TRBV2 to TRBJ1-5; TRBD1 might be the D (5 bases). Germline V gene data show CDR1 as SNHLY and CDR2 as FYNNEI. The CDR3 extends over 15 amino acids. V lost 5 bases and J lost 3, with 14 bases in between.

The gene calls are TRBV5-1 and TRBJ1-4, with D uncertain. The V gene's germline CDR1 is SGHRS and CDR2 YFSETQ. V lost 4 bases and J 1 base, leaving 14 bases between the germline ends. This CDR3 contains 16 residues. CDR3 nucleotide sequence: TGCGCCAGCAGCAATGGCGGCCGGGTAACTAATGAAAAACTGTTTTTT. It yields the protein CASSNGGRVTNEKLFF.

This clone was observed once. The V and J genes are TRBV11-2 and TRBJ2-1, with D perhaps TRBD2 (5 bases). The CDR3 is 13 amino acids. The germline V gene encodes CDR1 SGHAT and CDR2 FQNNGV. Trimming pared 0 bases from V and 8 bases from J, leaving 8 bases between. This CDR3 reads CASSLDMRDEQFF. The DNA for the CDR3 is TGTGCCAGCAGCTTAGATATGAGGGATGAGCAGTTCTTC.

This clone was detected once. This chain joins TRBV5-6 and TRBJ1-1; 10 bases align to TRBD1. Germline V lookup: CDR1 SGHDT, CDR2 YYEEEE. Losses at the gene ends were 4 bases for V and 4 bases for J; bases not matched to a gene: 4. CDR3 length: 14 residues. The DNA of the CDR3 is TGTGCCAGCAGCGGGGACAGGGGCGGCACTGAAGCTTTCTTT. Protein: CASSGDRGGTEAFF.

The CDR3 spells CASSPKAGQETQYF. For the CDR3, the DNA is TGTGCCAGCAGCCCGAAAGCGGGGCAAGAGACCCAGTACTTC. This chain joins TRBV7-9 and TRBJ2-5; the match to TRBD2 covers 7 bases. From germline, CDR1 is SEHNR and CDR2 FQNEAQ (reference sequence). The CDR3 spans 14 residues. The V and J ends lost 5 bases and 2 bases, in that order; junction bases with no gene match: 5.